This TCR beta chain was identified during a study of molecular identifiers for immune sequencing clone quantification. Notes on the study in general: Spiked Jurkat TCR RNA originating from one cell could reportedly be identified amid about a million naive cells.

The CD8+CD4-CCR7+CD45RA+ phenotype defined the sorted naive CD8 T cells. This clonotype was detected a few times. Its antigen is still unknown. A single record per CDR3 protein comes from TCRdb applying MiXCR to the PCR reads. This table holds about 500,000 distinct CDR3 sequences, around 23% found once. Germline CDR1 is PRHDT and CDR2 is FYEKMQ (reference sequence). The V gene end was trimmed by 5 bases and the J gene end by 5 bases; junction bases not matched to a gene: 6. The CDR3 is 15 residues long. The V gene is TRBV13, the J gene TRBJ2-1, with TRBD1 identical over 10 bases. The source material was naive CD8+ T cells from blood, with Jurkat cell RNA spiked in. Subset defined: FACS-sorted CD8+CD4-CCR7+CD45RA+ naive T cells. The receptor was derived from a human donor in good health. Some libraries in this study had Jurkat cell RNA spiked in. The CDR3 loop is CASSTDRGENNEQFF. The CDR3 nucleotides read TGTGCCAGCAGCACGGACAGGGGGGAGAACAATGAGCAGTTCTTC.